What follows is one T cell receptor (beta chain) and its context. The antigen remains unidentified. These data originate in a study of cytomegalovirus exposure and HLA in healthy donors. V lost 2 bases to trimming and J lost 5 bases; unmatched junction nucleotides: 10. CDR3 size: 16 residues. Germline CDR1 MNHNY, CDR2 SVGAGI (reference sequence). It was healthy bone marrow donors who served as donors. Findings and caveats of the study: The availability of immune exposure information extended only to CMV serostatus. Roughly uniform sequencing depth across donors was assumed, possibly incorrectly. Most TCR sequences were uncommon, yet certain public TCRs appeared in many donors.

The primer mix had 60 Vbeta and 13 Jbeta primers. The repertoire was sequenced with immunoSEQ multiplex PCR; TCRdb's copy has only in-frame clones and lacks some. The table lists around 99,000 clones, less than 65% of them singletons. The chain joins TRBV6-6 to TRBJ1-1, with 8 bases lining up with TRBD1. The specimen was PBMCs. This TCR derives from a woman in her thirties in good health and CMV-seronegative. This CDR3 reads CASSYPRTGKGTEAFF. CDR3 nucleotides: TGTGCCAGCAGTTACCCACGGACAGGGAAGGGGACTGAAGCTTTCTTT.